A selection of T cell receptor beta chains follows, all from one sample in a study of blood T cell repertoires in COVID-19. Data came from immunoSEQ multiplex PCR; TCRdb stores just in-frame clones and leaves some out. The sample has about 150,000 clones; over 60% are singletons. The material sequenced was peripheral blood. The receptors come from a man older than 75 with acute or convalescent COVID-19. Both conserved end residues are part of each CDR3. A D gene is named only where the DNA matches it firmly.

length: 17; V: TRBV27; J: TRBJ2-2; D: NA; CDR3: CASSFPGVASNTGELFF
length: 13; V: TRBV30; J: TRBJ2-7; D: NA; CDR3: CAWTDGSSYEQYF
length: 14; V: TRBV27; J: TRBJ2-1; D: NA; CDR3: CASSPGQGHNEQFF
length: 13; V: TRBV5-6; J: TRBJ1-6; D: NA; CDR3: CASSLSGGSPLHF
length: 15; V: TRBV18; J: TRBJ1-1; D: NA; CDR3: CASSPMGAQSTEAFF
length: 15; V: TRBV6-5; J: TRBJ1-2; D: TRBD1; CDR3: CASSYDRGRGYGYTF
length: 12; V: TRBV6-2/TRBV6-3; J: TRBJ1-5; D: NA; CDR3: CASSYQGKPQHF
length: 15; V: TRBV7-2; J: TRBJ1-6; D: NA; CDR3: CASRSGGAGNSPLHF
length: 17; V: TRBV15; J: TRBJ1-5; D: TRBD1; CDR3: CATSRAVRRDRDQPQHF
length: 14; V: TRBV11-3; J: TRBJ2-5; D: NA; CDR3: CASSLGRGTKTQYF
length: 13; V: TRBV6-6; J: TRBJ2-1; D: TRBD2; CDR3: CASSFGTSGRQFF
length: 14; V: TRBV5-1; J: TRBJ1-4; D: NA; CDR3: CASSSRGNGEKLFF
length: 14; V: TRBV10-2; J: TRBJ1-2; D: TRBD1; CDR3: CASTVDRDGYGYTF
length: 16; V: TRBV18; J: TRBJ1-6; D: TRBD1; CDR3: CASSRGQGANNSPLHF
length: 13; V: TRBV29-1; J: TRBJ1-1; D: TRBD1; CDR3: CSIQGQLNTEAFF
length: 14; V: TRBV5-4; J: TRBJ2-6; D: NA; CDR3: CASSDTSGANVLTF
length: 14; V: TRBV7-2; J: TRBJ1-5; D: TRBD1; CDR3: CASSRTGQNQPQHF
length: 19; V: TRBV19; J: TRBJ2-6; D: TRBD2; CDR3: CASSTPPGLAYSGANVLTF
length: 15; V: TRBV11-1; J: TRBJ1-5; D: TRBD1; CDR3: CASSLTGQSNQPQHF
length: 15; V: TRBV5-4; J: TRBJ1-1; D: NA; CDR3: CASSVGLGANTEAFF
length: 17; V: TRBV28; J: TRBJ2-3; D: TRBD1; CDR3: CASSGPGQGDRSDTQYF
length: 17; V: TRBV7-8; J: TRBJ2-2; D: TRBD2; CDR3: CASSFSSGGGNTGELFF
length: 16; V: TRBV15; J: TRBJ2-5; D: NA; CDR3: CATSRESGWALKTQYF
length: 15; V: TRBV5-1; J: TRBJ2-7; D: NA; CDR3: CASSSQGGARNEQYF
length: 15; V: TRBV19; J: TRBJ1-5; D: TRBD1; CDR3: CASTPGQGIWQPQHF
length: 16; V: TRBV28; J: TRBJ2-5; D: TRBD2; CDR3: CATHPPSSGGQETQYF
length: 15; V: TRBV10-3; J: TRBJ1-6; D: TRBD1; CDR3: CAISAGTGVNSPLHF
length: 14; V: TRBV3-1/TRBV3-2; J: TRBJ1-2; D: NA; CDR3: CASSHTQAAYGYTF
length: 16; V: TRBV15; J: TRBJ1-4; D: TRBD1; CDR3: CATSRDGRGANEKLFF
length: 17; V: TRBV7-9; J: TRBJ2-1; D: NA; CDR3: CASSFNERPFSYNEQFF
length: 15; V: TRBV9; J: TRBJ1-2; D: TRBD1; CDR3: CASSVSPGQGGGYTF
length: 15; V: TRBV15; J: TRBJ1-5; D: TRBD1; CDR3: CATSRGGGGGQPQHF
length: 13; V: TRBV18; J: TRBJ1-1; D: NA; CDR3: CASSPQQDTEAFF
length: 17; V: TRBV3-1/TRBV3-2; J: TRBJ2-5; D: TRBD2; CDR3: CASSQPAGGPYQETQYF
length: 16; V: TRBV10-2; J: TRBJ1-2; D: TRBD1; CDR3: CASSSDRGLTTPGYTF
length: 16; V: TRBV27; J: TRBJ1-4; D: NA; CDR3: CASKSFYRQSSEKLFF
length: 13; V: TRBV29-1; J: TRBJ1-1; D: NA; CDR3: CSAREGVGTEAFF
length: 16; V: TRBV5-6; J: TRBJ2-5; D: TRBD2; CDR3: CASSQWGLAYQETQYF
length: 14; V: TRBV2; J: TRBJ1-5; D: NA; CDR3: CASKGGLSNQPQHF
length: 12; V: TRBV29-1; J: TRBJ2-3; D: NA; CDR3: CSVDSGTDTQYF
length: 15; V: TRBV10-3; J: TRBJ2-5; D: NA; CDR3: CAISAGWNREETQYF
length: 15; V: TRBV6-5; J: TRBJ2-2; D: NA; CDR3: CASTGGPGNTGELFF
length: 15; V: TRBV24-1; J: TRBJ2-5; D: NA; CDR3: CATSPGGREQETQYF
length: 15; V: TRBV3-1/TRBV3-2; J: TRBJ1-5; D: NA; CDR3: CASSQGGGSNQPQHF
length: 15; V: TRBV7-2; J: TRBJ2-5; D: TRBD1; CDR3: CASSPLGTGVETQYF
length: 14; V: TRBV6-5; J: TRBJ2-5; D: NA; CDR3: CASSLTVYQETQYF
length: 21; V: TRBV6-2/TRBV6-3; J: TRBJ1-2; D: NA; CDR3: CASSTDPSWVIGTQWDYGYTF
length: 15; V: TRBV28; J: TRBJ1-1; D: NA; CDR3: CASSTSASGLTEAFF
length: 20; V: TRBV5-1; J: TRBJ2-2; D: TRBD2; CDR3: CASSWGILAGSRKNTGELFF
length: 12; V: TRBV5-1; J: TRBJ2-5; D: NA; CDR3: CASSLGRETQYF
length: 15; V: TRBV18; J: TRBJ2-3; D: TRBD2; CDR3: CASSPPGGSTDTQYF
length: 15; V: TRBV5-1; J: TRBJ1-1; D: TRBD1; CDR3: CASSTLGQGMTEAFF
length: 12; V: TRBV18; J: TRBJ1-1; D: NA; CDR3: CASSQDRTEAFF
length: 15; V: TRBV7-8; J: TRBJ1-2; D: NA; CDR3: CASSGEGWGLSGYTF
length: 13; V: TRBV6-5; J: TRBJ1-5; D: NA; CDR3: CASAGLQNQPQHF